This passage covers 30 T cell receptor beta chains from one sample sequenced in a study of cytomegalovirus exposure and HLA in healthy donors. The PCR used 60 Vbeta and 13 Jbeta primers. Clones were sequenced by immunoSEQ multiplex PCR, and TCRdb holds only the in-frame ones, with some missing. The sample contains about 170,000 clones, about 80% of which appear only once. Sequences were obtained from PBMCs. The receptors originated from a man aged 30-40 years in good health and CMV-seropositive.

This clone was detected only once. The chain recombines TRBV5-1 with TRBJ2-3; tentative D call: TRBD1 (6 bases). Per germline, CDR1 SGHRS and CDR2 YFSETQ. There are 15 residues in the CDR3. Trimming cost V 1 base and J 4 bases, with 13 bases left between them. The CDR3 spells CASSLNRVRADTQYF. The CDR3 DNA follows: TGCGCCAGCAGCTTGAACAGGGTAAGGGCAGATACGCAGTATTTT.

The V gene is TRBV21-1, the J gene TRBJ2-3; TRBD1, the table's D call, lacks a check against the DNA. TRBV21-1 is designated a pseudogene. CDR3 size: 16 residues. In DNA, the CDR3 is TGTGCCAGCAGCAAAGGGGGGACAGGCATCACAGATACGCAGTATTTT. Amino acid sequence: CASSKGGTGITDTQYF.

This chain connects TRBV5-1 to TRBJ2-5; 11 bases align to TRBD1. Per the germline V gene, CDR1 is SGHRS and CDR2 is YFSETQ. The CDR3 has 16 amino acids. V trimming: 3 bases; J trimming: 4 bases; junction bases outside the gene matches: 8. The CDR3 region is CASSSGTGGMIETQYF. In nucleotides, the CDR3 is TGCGCCAGCAGCTCCGGGACAGGGGGAATGATAGAGACCCAGTACTTC.

The chain links TRBV18 to TRBJ2-1; D perhaps matches TRBD1 (6 bases). This CDR3 contains 15 residues. CDR1 KGHSH and CDR2 LQKENI come from the germline V gene. Deletions cut 2 bases from V and 8 bases from J, with 16 bases between. CDR3 protein: CASSPVGHGRDEQFF. The CDR3 DNA sequence: TGTGCCAGCTCACCAGTGGGACACGGCCGGGATGAGCAGTTCTTC.

V gene TRBV5-1 combines with J gene TRBJ2-2; D perhaps matches TRBD2 (6 bases). CDR1 and CDR2 from the germline V gene are SGHRS and YFSETQ. The CDR3 spans 16 residues. V lost 0 bases, J lost 6 bases, and 15 bases lay in between. The CDR3 region is CASSLVNGGHSGELFF. The CDR3 bases are TGCGCCAGCAGCTTGGTAAACGGAGGGCATTCCGGGGAGCTGTTTTTT.

As regards this clone: The same CDR3 arises from other DNA sequences in this sample as well. The J gene is TRBJ2-7, the V gene TRBV18; perhaps TRBD2 as D (5 bases). There are 14 residues in the CDR3. Trimming cost V 3 bases and J 2 bases, with 11 bases left between them. Germline V gene lookup returns CDR1 KGHSH and CDR2 LQKENI. The CDR3 coding sequence is TGTGCCAGCTCACCGGGCGGAGGCACCTACGAGCAGTACTTC. Translated, it gives CASSPGGGTYEQYF.

The J gene is TRBJ2-3, the V gene TRBV27; D gene ambiguous. V was shortened by 0 bases and J by 6 bases, with 7 bases between the two germline ends. The CDR3 contains 13 residues. CDR1 and CDR2 from the germline V gene are MNHEY and SMNVEV (reference sequence). Written as DNA, the CDR3 is TGTGCCAGCAGTTTATCCAGGTTCGATACGCAGTATTTT. Translation gives CASSLSRFDTQYF.

J is TRBJ1-5 and V is TRBV7-2; no firm D call. This CDR3 is built from 14 residues. CDR1 is SGHTA and CDR2 is FQGNSA in the germline V gene. The germline V and J ends were trimmed by 2 bases and 4 bases, with 9 bases remaining between them. The chain's CDR3 is CASSLTGGNQPQHF. The CDR3 nucleotides are TGTGCCAGCAGCTTAACTGGAGGAAATCAGCCCCAGCATTTT.

About this clone: Other DNA sequences in this sample translate to the same CDR3. V and J are TRBV9 and TRBJ2-1; D remains unclear. Per the germline V gene, CDR1 is SGDLS and CDR2 is YYNGEE. This CDR3 is 15 amino acids long. V shed 0 bases and J shed 2 bases, with 9 bases lying between them. The CDR3 sequence: CASSVGGETYNEQFF. The CDR3 coding sequence is TGTGCCAGCAGCGTAGGCGGCGAAACCTACAATGAGCAGTTCTTC.

This chain connects TRBV12-1 to TRBJ2-5; TRBD2 is the table's D call, not checked against the DNA. TRBV12-1 is a pseudogene segment. The CDR3 is made up of 17 amino acids. CDR3 nucleotides: TGTGCCAGCAGCTTTATTCCTAGGGGACTGTTCCAAGAGACCCAGTACTTC. Protein: CASSFIPRGLFQETQYF.

The chain couples TRBV15 to TRBJ2-5; the D gene is possibly TRBD1 (7 bases). This CDR3 region has 16 residues. The V gene lost 0 bases and the J gene lost 4 bases, with 15 bases spanning the gap. The germline gives CDR1 LNHNV, CDR2 YYDKDF (reference sequence). The CDR3, as DNA: TGTGCCACCAGCAGAGATTTAGCCAGGGGGGCAGAGACCCAGTACTTC. It translates to CATSRDLARGAETQYF.

This clone came up once. V usage is TRBV5-6 and J usage is TRBJ2-7, with D possibly being TRBD1 (5 bases). The CDR3 is made up of 13 amino acids. V was cut by 1 base and J by 2 bases, with 7 bases left in between. CDR1 and CDR2 from the germline V gene are SGHDT and YYEEEE. The CDR3, as DNA: TGTGCCAGCAGCTTGTCAGGGACCTACGAGCAGTACTTC. Its protein is CASSLSGTYEQYF.

This sequence joins TRBV6-5 and TRBJ1-2, with D maybe TRBD1 (5 bases). The CDR3 consists of 16 residues. Germline V gene data show CDR1 as MNHEY and CDR2 as SVGAGI. Trimming took off 4 bases at V and 7 bases at J, with 22 bases between the two ends. CDR3: CASSSFAEGALSGYTF. The DNA for the CDR3 is TGTGCCAGCAGTTCGTTCGCTGAAGGGGCTCTGAGTGGCTACACCTTC.

V gene TRBV10-1 combines with J gene TRBJ1-1, with D uncertain. Trimming pared 6 bases from V and 0 bases from J, leaving 5 bases between. Germline V gene data show CDR1 as WNHNN and CDR2 as SYGVQD (reference sequence). The CDR3 covers 12 residues. Here the CDR3 DNA reads TGCGCCAGCAGGGCAATGAACACTGAAGCTTTCTTT. It translates to CASRAMNTEAFF.

The V gene is TRBV5-1, the J gene TRBJ2-2; 10 positions agree with TRBD1. Germline CDR1 SGHRS, CDR2 YFSETQ. V was pared by 7 bases and J by 4 bases, with 4 bases of the junction left unmatched. The CDR3 extends over 14 amino acids. The CDR3 here is CASQGQGSTGELFF. Written as DNA, the CDR3 is TGCGCCAGCCAGGGACAGGGGAGCACCGGGGAGCTGTTTTTT.

This chain connects TRBV25-1 to TRBJ1-3; no reliable D call. The CDR3 covers 14 residues. Germline CDR1 and CDR2: MGHDK and SYGVNS. The V and J ends lost 4 bases and 4 bases respectively, with 11 bases between them. In nucleotides, the CDR3 is TGTGCCAGCAGTGCTCGAGGCGAAGGAAACACCATATATTTT. Its protein product is CASSARGEGNTIYF.

This clone has more than one count but fewer than ten. V gene TRBV4-1 combines with J gene TRBJ2-4, with 11 bases fitting TRBD1. The CDR3 extends over 17 amino acids. Germline values: CDR1 MGHRA, CDR2 YSYEKL. The V segment lost 0 bases and the J segment 0 bases; nucleotides outside the gene matches: 1. CDR3 DNA sequence: TGCGCCAGCAGCCAAGAGGACAGGGGGCTAGCCAAAAACATTCAGTACTTC. This translates into CASSQEDRGLAKNIQYF.

The chain carries TRBV7-8 and TRBJ2-1, with TRBD2 matching 7 bases. The length of the CDR3 is 15 residues. J was trimmed by 0 bases and V by 3 bases; bases with no gene match: 2. Germline values: CDR1 SGHVS, CDR2 FQNEAQ. Written as DNA, the CDR3 is TGTGCCAGCAGCTTCGGCGGGAGCTCCTACAATGAGCAGTTCTTC. Residues: CASSFGGSSYNEQFF.

This clone was found a few times. This chain connects TRBV15 to TRBJ2-3; no clear D. CDR3 length: 12 residues. Germline values: CDR1 LNHNV, CDR2 YYDKDF (reference sequence). Deletions cut 2 bases from V and 5 bases from J, with 5 bases between. The chain's CDR3 is CATSRTQDTQYF. In DNA form, the CDR3 reads TGTGCCACCAGCAGAACACAAGATACGCAGTATTTT.

The V call is TRBV7-3, the J call TRBJ2-7, with 10 nucleotides matching TRBD2. Germline values: CDR1 SGHTA, CDR2 FQGTGA. The V and J ends lost 5 bases and 4 bases, in that order; junction bases with no gene match: 5. The length of the CDR3 is 14 residues. CDR3 loop: CASSQASGRYEQYF. CDR3 DNA sequence: TGTGCCAGCAGCCAAGCTAGCGGGAGATACGAGCAGTACTTC. The full variable domain, in which reference TRBV7-3 and TRBJ2-7 provide the parts outside the CDR3, is GAGVSQTPSNKVTEKGKYVELRCDPISGHTALYWYRQSLGQGPEFLIYFQGTGAADDSGLPNDRFFAVRPEGSVSTLKIQRTERGDSAVYLCASSQASGRYEQYFGPGTRLTVT.

CDR3 residues: CASSSVVQAGRSFDEQYF. CDR3 bases: TGCGCCAGCAGCTCTGTAGTTCAAGCGGGAAGAAGTTTCGACGAGCAGTACTTC. V usage is TRBV5-1 and J usage is TRBJ2-7; TRBD2 aligns across 7 bases. This CDR3 is 18 amino acids long. J lost 5 bases, V lost 3 bases, and 20 bases had no gene match. The V gene's germline CDR1 is SGHRS and CDR2 YFSETQ.

The CDR3 is CASSLVTGTSGSDEQFF. The CDR3 nucleotides read TGTGCCAGCAGTTTAGTCACCGGGACTAGCGGGAGTGATGAGCAGTTCTTC. This chain joins TRBV28 and TRBJ2-1; 14 bases line up with TRBD2. Germline V gene sequence: CDR1 MDHEN, CDR2 SYDVKM. J was trimmed by 8 bases and V by 2 bases; bases with no gene match: 8. CDR3 length: 17 residues. Full variable domain (remainder filled in from reference TRBV28 and TRBJ2-1): DVKVTQSSRYLVKRTGEKVFLECVQDMDHENMFWYRQDPGLGLRLIYFSYDVKMKEKGDIPEGYSVSREKKERFSLILESASTNQTSMYLCASSLVTGTSGSDEQFFGPGTRLTVL.

About this clone: A read error may account for a junction end that differs from germline. The V call is TRBV9, the J call TRBJ1-6; D may be TRBD1 (6 bases). CDR3 length: 16 residues. Germline CDR1 SGDLS, CDR2 YYNGEE. This chain's CDR3 is CARSDTGSSYNSPLHF. CDR3 nucleotide sequence: TGTGCCCGCAGTGATACAGGGAGCTCCTATAATTCACCCCTCCACTTT.

In this sample, this clone turned up once. The gene calls are TRBV27 and TRBJ1-3, with D possibly matching TRBD1 (6 bases). V was cut by 2 bases and J by 4 bases, with 9 bases left in between. Germline assignment: CDR1 MNHEY and CDR2 SMNVEV (reference sequence). CDR3 length: 14 residues. CDR3 sequence reads: CASSLGQPGNTIYF. CDR3 DNA sequence: TGTGCCAGCAGTTTAGGACAGCCCGGAAACACCATATATTTT.

As for this clone: The junction departs from germline at one end; a sequencing error may be responsible. The V call is TRBV7-9, the J call TRBJ2-2; TRBD2 might be the D (5 bases). CDR3 length: 13 amino acids. The germline V gene encodes CDR1 SEHNR and CDR2 FQNEAQ (reference sequence). CDR3 bases: TGTTCCAGCAGCTCCGGAGGCTCCGGGGAGCTGTTTTTT. Its protein product is CSSSSGGSGELFF.

The rearrangement joins TRBV19 to TRBJ1-4; TRBD1 might be the D (5 bases). The CDR3 consists of 16 residues. The germline V gene encodes CDR1 LNHDA and CDR2 SQIVND (reference sequence). The ends were cut back, 3 bases at V and 0 bases at J, with 11 bases in the middle. CDR3 nucleotides: TGTGCCAGTAGTATTGGGCAGGGTGCAACTAATGAAAAACTGTTTTTT. This gives the protein CASSIGQGATNEKLFF.

The chain carries TRBV7-3 and TRBJ2-1; TRBD2 matches 10 bases. J was trimmed by 7 bases and V by 2 bases; bases with no gene match: 5. The CDR3 loop spans 15 amino acids. The germline V gene has CDR1 SGHTA and CDR2 FQGTGA. This CDR3 reads CASSLGLAGVNEQFF. CDR3 sequence (DNA): TGTGCCAGCAGCTTAGGGCTAGCGGGAGTGAATGAGCAGTTCTTC.

In its sample, this clone was seen a few times. V usage is TRBV4-1 and J usage is TRBJ2-5; 10 nucleotides align to TRBD2. The CDR3 length is 17 residues. With 4 bases clipped from V and 4 bases from J, the junction kept 12 bases outside the gene matches. CDR1 and CDR2 from the germline V gene are MGHRA and YSYEKL. The CDR3 DNA sequence: TGCGCCAGCAGCCCCGATGAGGTAGCGGGAGGTCGAGAGACCCAGTACTTC. Amino acid sequence: CASSPDEVAGGRETQYF.

V gene TRBV7-8 combines with J gene TRBJ2-1; 10 bases map to TRBD2. The CDR3 runs 15 residues. Germline CDR1 and CDR2: SGHVS and FQNEAQ. With V trimmed by 5 bases and J by 4 bases, 5 bases remained unmatched. The CDR3 spells CASSRGLADYNEQFF. CDR3 DNA: TGTGCCAGCAGCCGCGGACTAGCGGATTACAATGAGCAGTTCTTC.

The rearrangement joins TRBV25-1 to TRBJ2-5; D might be TRBD1 (6 bases). V was pared by 2 bases and J by 3 bases, with 16 bases between. Germline V CDR1 and CDR2: MGHDK, SYGVNS. This CDR3 region has 16 residues. Written as DNA, the CDR3 is TGTGCCAGCAGTGAAAGAGAACAGGGTGGGGAAGAGACCCAGTACTTC. Residues: CASSEREQGGEETQYF.